This TCR beta chain was observed in a study of tumor and adjacent non-tumor tissue in lung cancer. Study as a whole: Patients were aged roughly 30 to 76, roughly 9 men and roughly 5 women, stage I to III. Study conclusions and caveats: Significantly higher TCR diversity was found in tumor than normal lung.

As regards this clonotype: Its antigen is not identified. A clone one base away is much larger, so this may be a read error.

Germline-derived CDR1 and CDR2 are MNHNY and SVGAGI (reference sequence). CDR3 length: 17 amino acids. This sample's RNA came from whole unsorted tissue. The library came from three nested PCR rounds adapted from ARM-PCR protocols. TCRdb used MiXCR to reprocess the multiplex PCR reads, holding one entry per CDR3 protein. This sample has 100,000 to 150,000 distinct CDR3 sequences, with about 66% found just once. The sample consisted of lung tumor tissue. V and J are TRBV6-6 and TRBJ2-7, with 10 bases that match TRBD1. The receptor was derived from a man aged 25 to 40 with non-small cell lung cancer. CDR3 protein: CASNYPLTGGISHEQYF. The CDR3 DNA reads as TGTGCCAGCAATTACCCCTTGACAGGGGGCATAAGCCACGAGCAGTACTTC.